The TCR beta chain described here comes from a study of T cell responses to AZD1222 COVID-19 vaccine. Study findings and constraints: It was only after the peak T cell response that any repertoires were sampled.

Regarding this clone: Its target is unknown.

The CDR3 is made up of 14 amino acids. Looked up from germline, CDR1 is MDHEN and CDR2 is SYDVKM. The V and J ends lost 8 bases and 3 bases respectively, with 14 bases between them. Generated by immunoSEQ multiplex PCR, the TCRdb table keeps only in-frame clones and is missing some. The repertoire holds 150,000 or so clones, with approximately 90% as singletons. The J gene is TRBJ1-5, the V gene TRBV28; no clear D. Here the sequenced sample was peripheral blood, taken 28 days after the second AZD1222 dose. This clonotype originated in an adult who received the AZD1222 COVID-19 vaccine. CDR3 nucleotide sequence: TGTGCCAGCTCCCGTCACAAGGTCAATCAGCCCCAGCATTTT. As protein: CASSRHKVNQPQHF.